This T cell receptor beta chain came from a study of T cells in Graves' hyperthyroidism and ophthalmopathy. Notes on the study in general: Ophthalmopathy onset followed model prediction by a median about 6.5 months. Most expanded thyroid clonotypes above 0.001 also appeared in blood.

This clonotype was observed at least ten times. Its target is not known. Amplification of TCR beta CDR3 regions was performed using RNA transcripts as template. TCR CDR3 underwent first-round RT-PCR with the HTBI primer set. TCRdb passed the multiplex PCR reads through MiXCR, listing each CDR3 protein once. The top ten hold about 10% of the sample, which has about 98,000 distinct CDR3 sequences, 35% to 45% seen once. It was considered stable Graves' hyperthyroidism when ophthalmopathy did not progress within 18 months. Lactation, pregnancy, other autoimmune disease or uncontrolled infection led to exclusion of patients. CDR1 is MDHEN, CDR2 SYDVKM, per germline. Trimming pared 4 bases from V and 2 bases from J, leaving 0 bases between. This CDR3 contains 12 residues.

Sample: peripheral blood or thyroid tissue (not recorded which). V and J are TRBV28 and TRBJ2-6; D is unclear. The clonotype comes from a woman under 40 with Graves' hyperthyroidism. The CDR3 nucleotides are TGTGCCAGCAGTTCTGGGGCCAACGTCCTGACTTTC. Encoded protein: CASSSGANVLTF.